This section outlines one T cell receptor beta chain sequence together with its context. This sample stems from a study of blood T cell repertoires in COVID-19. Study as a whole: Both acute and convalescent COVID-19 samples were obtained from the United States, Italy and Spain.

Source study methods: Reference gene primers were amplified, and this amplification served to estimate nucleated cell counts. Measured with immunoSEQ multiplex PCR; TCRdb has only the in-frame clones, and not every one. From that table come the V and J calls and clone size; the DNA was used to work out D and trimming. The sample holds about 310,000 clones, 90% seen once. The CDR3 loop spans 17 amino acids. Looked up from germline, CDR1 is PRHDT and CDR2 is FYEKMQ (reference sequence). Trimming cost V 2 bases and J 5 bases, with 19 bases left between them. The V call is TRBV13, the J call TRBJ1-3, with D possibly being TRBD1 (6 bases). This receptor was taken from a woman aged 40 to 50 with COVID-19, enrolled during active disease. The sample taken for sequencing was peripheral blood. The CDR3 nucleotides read TGTGCCAGCAGCTTATTTTTGTCGACAGGAGAGAGAAACACCATATATTTT. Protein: CASSLFLSTGERNTIYF.